Below are 9 T cell receptor beta chains sequenced from a single sample in a study of T cell repertoires in cytomegalovirus infection. MiXCR was run by TCRdb on the reads, yielding one entry per CDR3 protein. The sample holds 350,000 to 550,000 distinct CDR3 sequences, about 33% seen once. The sample comprised PBMCs. Receptors were obtained from a human donor in good health (CMV status not recorded). Some clones in this sample may be carry-over from other donors' samples.

Remarks on this clonotype: Here the CDR3 omits its conserved ending phenylalanine or tryptophan, so a read error is the likely source. The chain combines TRBV12-3 or TRBV12-4 with TRBJ2-7; either TRBD1 or TRBD2 may fit D (7 bases each). The CDR3 spans 12 residues. V was pared by 7 bases and J by 8 bases, with 15 bases between. CDR3 nucleotides: TGTGCCAGCAAAGGGACAGCGGGGAAGCAGTACTTA. Translated, it gives CASKGTAGKQYL.

A note on this clonotype: This may be a read error, as it is one base from a much larger clone. Likely a read error: the CDR3 ends without its conserved phenylalanine or tryptophan. V and J are TRBV27 and TRBJ2-1; no definite D call. Trimming pared 0 bases from V and 5 bases from J, leaving 8 bases between. Germline-derived CDR1 and CDR2 are MNHEY and SMNVEV (reference sequence). The CDR3 runs to 14 residues. The CDR3 loop reads CASSLSRQNNEQFL. The CDR3 bases are TGTGCCAGCAGTTTATCTCGGCAGAACAATGAGCAGTTCTTA.

This clonotype was found a few times. The V gene is TRBV6-6, the J gene TRBJ1-6; D may be TRBD1 (5 bases). The ends were cut back, 6 bases at V and 8 bases at J, with 23 bases in the middle. There are 17 residues in the CDR3. CDR1 MNHNY and CDR2 SVGAGI come from the germline V gene (reference sequence). The CDR3: CASSPRWGGGEHSPLHF. Written as DNA, the CDR3 is TGTGCCAGCAGCCCACGCTGGGGCGGCGGGGAGCATTCACCCCTCCACTTT.

This chain uses TRBV28 with TRBJ2-3; 14 bases align to TRBD2. CDR3 length equals 18 residues. Germline CDR1 is MDHEN and CDR2 is SYDVKM. V lost 3 bases, J lost 0 bases, and 5 bases stayed unmatched. CDR3 in DNA: TGTGCCAGCAGTTTCGGGACTAGCGGGGGAAGAAGCACAGATACGCAGTATTTT. Translating it yields CASSFGTSGGRSTDTQYF.

The chain carries TRBV2 and TRBJ1-1; TRBD1 aligns across 7 bases. V gave up 5 bases and J gave up 8 bases; unmatched junction bases: 2. This CDR3 spans 11 amino acids. Germline CDR1 reads SNHLY; CDR2 reads FYNNEI. The CDR3, as DNA: TGTGCCAGCAGTACGACAGGGGAAGCTTTCTTT. It specifies CASSTTGEAFF.

The chain combines TRBV5-6 with TRBJ2-5; weak D call: TRBD2 (5 bases). Germline V CDR1 and CDR2: SGHDT, YYEEEE. V dropped 1 base and J dropped 0 bases, with 16 bases sitting between them. The CDR3 length is 17 residues. For the CDR3, the DNA is TGTGCCAGCAGCTTGTCTTTTCGGGGAGCAGACCAAGAGACCCAGTACTTC. Translated, it gives CASSLSFRGADQETQYF.

The chain has TRBV4-3 and TRBJ1-3; D gene ambiguous. The germline V and J ends were trimmed by 0 bases and 5 bases, with 20 bases remaining between them. The CDR3 spans 18 residues. The germline gives CDR1 LGHNA, CDR2 YSLEER. The CDR3 sequence: CASSQDLNLGGGRNTIYF. CDR3 nucleotide sequence: TGCGCCAGCAGCCAAGACCTCAACCTGGGCGGCGGCCGAAACACCATATATTTT.

The rearrangement joins TRBV15 to TRBJ2-5; a possible D gene is TRBD2 (7 bases). The germline V gene has CDR1 LNHNV and CDR2 YYDKDF (reference sequence). V was pared by 3 bases and J by 5 bases, with 16 bases between. The CDR3 spans 15 residues. The CDR3 DNA sequence: TGTGCCACCAGCAGTAGGGGGACTACTCGCGAGACCCAGTACTTC. This sequence encodes CATSSRGTTRETQYF. The full variable domain, with the rest looked up from reference TRBV15 and TRBJ2-5, is DAMVIQNPRYQVTQFGKPVTLSCSQTLNHNVMYWYQQKSSQAPKLLFHYYDKDFNNEADTPDNFQSRRPNTSFCFLDIRSPGLGDTAMYLCATSSRGTTRETQYFGPGTRLLVL.

This clonotype was observed a few times. The chain joins TRBV6-2 or TRBV6-3 to TRBJ2-3, with a tentative D call TRBD1 (6 bases). V was shortened by 2 bases and J by 4 bases, with 19 bases between the two germline ends. CDR1 is MNHEY, CDR2 SVGEGT, per germline. The CDR3 sequence is 17 residues long. Here the CDR3 DNA reads TGTGCCAGCAGTTACCCTGGGACAAATATCGAGGCAGATACGCAGTATTTT. Translation gives CASSYPGTNIEADTQYF.